This is a list of T cell receptor beta chains from one sample in a study of cytomegalovirus exposure and HLA in healthy donors. Some clones are missing from TCRdb's copy, which holds only in-frame ones; the method was immunoSEQ multiplex PCR. This repertoire shows about 120,000 clones, over 70% found once; its top ten account for roughly 1.5%. The sample comprised PBMCs. Source of these receptors: a woman between 18 and 30 years old in good health and CMV-seronegative. Each CDR3 is given with its conserved first and last residue. The D gene is left open where the match is weak. Part of the rows lack a size; the others show once, few, many or a class for expanded clones.

j_call d_call v_call clone_size cdr3_aa cdr3_nt
TRBJ2-1 TRBD2 TRBV5-6 . CASSLSPAGGGEQFF TGTGCCAGCAGCTTGTCTCCTGCGGGGGGGGGTGAGCAGTTCTTC
TRBJ1-4 TRBD1 TRBV5-4 . CASSFSVGTGDEKLFF TGTGCCAGCAGCTTTTCTGTCGGCACAGGGGATGAAAAACTGTTTTTT
TRBJ2-7 TRBD1 TRBV6-5 . CASSYSTQGAGEQYF TGTGCCAGCAGTTACTCGACACAGGGGGCGGGCGAGCAGTACTTC
TRBJ2-4 . TRBV18 . CASSLPGIQYF TGTGCCAGCTCACTGCCCGGCATTCAGTACTTC
TRBJ1-1 . TRBV7-2 . CASSLSVNTEAFF TGTGCCAGCAGCTTATCAGTGAACACTGAAGCTTTCTTT
TRBJ1-3 . TRBV7-9 . CATLTGGSRNTIYF TGTGCCACCCTTACCGGCGGGAGCCGAAACACCATATATTTT
TRBJ2-2 . TRBV29-1 . CSVLEDPNTGELFF TGCAGCGTTTTGGAGGACCCGAACACCGGGGAGCTGTTTTTT
TRBJ2-7 . TRBV7-2 . CASSPRPSERWQEQYF TGTGCCAGCAGCCCCAGACCGTCGGAGCGGTGGCAAGAGCAGTACTTC
TRBJ2-7 TRBD2 TRBV6-1 . CASSEAIAGGVHEQYF TGTGCCAGCAGTGAAGCTATAGCGGGAGGGGTACACGAGCAGTACTTC
TRBJ1-4 . TRBV7-2 . CASSPDSATNEKLFF TGTGCCAGCAGCCCAGACAGTGCAACTAATGAAAAACTGTTTTTT
TRBJ1-1 TRBD1 TRBV6-1 . CASSGDRTGRAFF TGTGCCAGCAGTGGGGACAGGACGGGAAGAGCTTTCTTT
TRBJ2-1 . TRBV2 . CASSAREVSNEQFF TGTGCCAGCAGTGCCAGGGAGGTTAGCAATGAGCAGTTCTTC
TRBJ1-1 . TRBV5-1 few CASSFPRDEVARTEAFF TGCGCCAGCAGCTTTCCTCGGGATGAGGTTGCGAGGACTGAAGCTTTCTTT
TRBJ2-7 . TRBV11-2 once CASSNLAGVGYEQYF TGTGCCAGCAGCAACCTGGCCGGGGTTGGGTACGAGCAGTACTTC
TRBJ1-2 . TRBV6-5 . CASSYGPGFGYTF TGTGCCAGCAGTTACGGGCCAGGGTTTGGCTACACCTTC
TRBJ2-5 TRBD2 TRBV5-1 . CASSLERGEETQYF TGCGCCAGCAGCTTGGAGCGGGGAGAAGAGACCCAGTACTTC
TRBJ1-1 . TRBV18 . CASSATVGNTEAFF TGTGCCAGCTCAGCTACAGTTGGGAACACTGAAGCTTTCTTT
TRBJ1-5 . TRBV30 once CAWSVSSSGNQPQHF TGTGCCTGGAGTGTATCTAGCAGTGGGAATCAGCCCCAGCATTTT
TRBJ2-7 . TRBV5-4 . CASSISDEQYF TGTGCCAGCAGCATTAGCGACGAGCAGTACTTC
TRBJ2-7 TRBD2 TRBV9 . CASSSSGRWFEQYF TGTGCCAGTAGTTCTAGCGGTCGCTGGTTCGAGCAGTACTTC
TRBJ2-2 TRBD1 TRBV5-4 . CASRGTGDNTGELFF TGTGCCAGCAGAGGGACAGGGGATAATACCGGGGAGCTGTTTTTT
TRBJ1-1 . TRBV7-6 . CASSPSSGGAEAFF TGTGCCAGCAGCCCCTCATCGGGTGGAGCTGAAGCTTTCTTT
TRBJ2-7 . TRBV4-2 once CASSQGLEVTYEQYF TGTGCCAGCAGCCAAGGACTAGAGGTTACCTACGAGCAGTACTTC
TRBJ2-5 . TRBV5-1 . CASSSRDIRKETQYF TGCGCCAGCAGCTCCCGGGACATCCGAAAAGAGACCCAGTACTTC
TRBJ1-6 TRBD1 TRBV6-1 . CATETGLNSPLHF TGTGCCACCGAGACAGGGCTTAATTCACCCCTCCACTTT
TRBJ2-5 . TRBV27 . CASRTLARETQYF TGTGCCAGCAGGACTCTGGCGCGGGAGACCCAGTACTTC
TRBJ2-3 TRBD2 TRBV7-6 . CASSRLAGHSTDTQYF TGTGCCAGCAGCCGATTAGCGGGTCACAGCACAGATACGCAGTATTTT
TRBJ2-3 TRBD2 TRBV7-2 . CASSPRTSGSRPTDTQYF TGTGCCAGCAGCCCGAGGACTAGCGGGAGCCGTCCCACAGATACGCAGTATTTT
TRBJ2-1 . TRBV19 . CATRASVYNEQFF TGTGCCACCCGCGCCTCCGTCTACAATGAGCAGTTCTTC
TRBJ2-5 . TRBV18 . CASSPVRVARETQYF TGTGCCAGCTCACCAGTTCGGGTAGCGAGGGAGACCCAGTACTTC
TRBJ2-3 TRBD1 TRBV18 few CASRQGSTDTQYF TGTGCCAGCCGACAGGGTAGTACAGATACGCAGTATTTT
TRBJ1-2 TRBD1 TRBV6-6 . CATSTGLEMLGYTF TGTGCCACCTCGACAGGGCTCGAGATGTTGGGCTACACCTTC
TRBJ2-3 . TRBV11-2 . CASGADFFTDTQYF TGTGCCAGCGGCGCTGACTTCTTCACAGATACGCAGTATTTT
TRBJ1-1 . TRBV25-1 . CASSGRATGSTEAFF TGTGCCAGCAGTGGCAGGGCAACAGGGAGCACTGAAGCTTTCTTT
TRBJ2-2 . TRBV5-6 . CASSCGRENTGELFF TGTGCCAGCAGCTGCGGGCGCGAAAACACCGGGGAGCTGTTTTTT
TRBJ1-1 . TRBV5-6 . CASSSGVNTEAFF TGTGCCAGCAGCTCCGGGGTGAACACTGAAGCTTTCTTT